This TCR beta chain was identified during a study of blood T cell repertoires in COVID-19. Study context: Specimens from acute and convalescent COVID-19 originated in the United States, Italy and Spain. Sample material is recorded as cDNA or gDNA derived from T cells, B-cell-depleted T cells, or PBMCs.

In the original analysis: Amplification of reference gene primers was used by the study to estimate nucleated cell counts. The method was immunoSEQ multiplex PCR; TCRdb's version includes in-frame clones alone and lacks a portion of them. V, J and clone size derive from that table, while D and trimming were established from the DNA sequence. The sample records under 60,000 clones, 90% to 95% being singletons. This clone appeared a single time. This TCR came from a man aged 45-65 years with acute or convalescent COVID-19. Sequenced material: peripheral blood.

The CDR3, as DNA: TGTGCCAGTAGGCAGGGTTCTGGGGCCAACGTCCTGACTTTC. Residues: CASRQGSGANVLTF. The chain joins TRBV19 to TRBJ2-6; TRBD1 is a possible D gene (5 bases). This CDR3 region has 14 residues. Germline V lookup: CDR1 LNHDA, CDR2 SQIVND (reference sequence). Trimming took 6 bases from V and 1 from J, leaving 7 bases between them.